What follows are 15 T cell receptor beta chains derived from one specimen sequenced in a study of cytomegalovirus exposure and HLA in healthy donors. Some clones are missing from TCRdb's copy, which holds only in-frame ones; the method was immunoSEQ multiplex PCR. Of 150,000 to 200,000 clones listed, around 89% were seen once; the top ten hold approximately 3%. The sequenced sample was PBMCs. The receptors derive from a man aged 18 to 30 in good health and CMV-seronegative.

The V gene is TRBV27, the J gene TRBJ2-2; D not certain. V lost 5 bases, J lost 6 bases, and 10 bases lay in between. The CDR3 covers 13 residues. Germline lookup yields CDR1 MNHEY and CDR2 SMNVEV (reference sequence). CDR3 in DNA: TGTGCCAGCAGTCTGCCAGGATCCGGGGAGCTGTTTTTT. It specifies CASSLPGSGELFF.

The chain links TRBV27 to TRBJ1-1; D perhaps matches TRBD1 (6 bases). Germline V gene lookup returns CDR1 MNHEY and CDR2 SMNVEV (reference sequence). V was cut by 8 bases and J by 2 bases, with 9 bases left in between. CDR3 size: 12 residues. The CDR3 is CASGDINTEAFF. CDR3 DNA sequence: TGTGCCAGCGGGGACATTAACACTGAAGCTTTCTTT.

This clone appeared a single time. The chain's CDR3 is CASKSGGGYTF. CDR3 DNA: TGTGCCAGCAAGTCCGGGGGTGGCTACACCTTC. This chain connects TRBV6-5 to TRBJ1-2; a weak D match, TRBD1 (5 bases). The V end lost 7 bases, the J end lost 7 bases, and 10 bases lay between the germline ends. There are 11 residues in the CDR3. CDR1 is MNHEY, CDR2 SVGAGI, per germline.

The J gene is TRBJ2-7, the V gene TRBV6-6; 10 nucleotides agree with TRBD2. CDR3 length equals 15 residues. Looked up from germline, CDR1 is MNHNY and CDR2 is SVGAGI (reference sequence). J lost 3 bases, V lost 2 bases, and 4 bases had no gene match. CDR3 residues: CASSYGSSGSYEQYF. For the CDR3, the DNA is TGTGCCAGCAGTTACGGGTCTAGCGGGAGCTACGAGCAGTACTTC.

V and J are TRBV25-1 and TRBJ1-3, with 7 nucleotides matching TRBD1. The J segment lost 4 bases and the V segment lost 5 bases, leaving 5 bases of the junction unmatched. The CDR3 loop spans 14 amino acids. The germline V gene has CDR1 MGHDK and CDR2 SYGVNS. The CDR3: CASSTPGQGNTIYF. The CDR3 coding sequence is TGTGCCAGCAGTACACCGGGACAGGGAAACACCATATATTTT.

This clone was recorded once. V is TRBV7-9 and J is TRBJ1-5; D remains ambiguous. This CDR3 region has 15 residues. With 3 bases removed from V and 2 bases from J, the gap between germline ends came to 11 bases. In germline, CDR1 is SEHNR, CDR2 FQNEAQ (reference sequence). The CDR3 protein is CASSFGEFGNQPQHF. The CDR3, as DNA: TGTGCCAGCAGCTTCGGGGAGTTTGGCAATCAGCCCCAGCATTTT.

The rearrangement joins TRBV6-5 to TRBJ1-1; 7 positions agree with TRBD1. CDR1 MNHEY and CDR2 SVGAGI come from the germline V gene. This CDR3 region has 16 residues. The V segment lost 2 bases and the J segment 0 bases; nucleotides outside the gene matches: 6. This CDR3 is CASSYSRGRMNTEAFF. CDR3 DNA sequence: TGTGCCAGCAGTTACAGCAGGGGGAGGATGAACACTGAAGCTTTCTTT.

The V and J genes are TRBV7-8 and TRBJ2-2; the D gene is possibly TRBD1 (7 bases). V was trimmed by 2 bases and J by 6 bases, leaving 16 bases between them. CDR3 length: 16 amino acids. Germline assignment: CDR1 SGHVS and CDR2 FQNEAQ. Written as DNA, the CDR3 is TGTGCCAGCAGCTTATTAGGAGGGGGCTTGGCCGGGGAGCTGTTTTTT. Translation gives CASSLLGGGLAGELFF.

In its sample, this clone was seen once. V gene TRBV6-5 combines with J gene TRBJ1-5; 7 positions agree with TRBD1. CDR1 MNHEY and CDR2 SVGAGI come from the germline V gene. V was clipped by 6 bases and J by 1 base; unmatched bases: 6. CDR3 length: 15 residues. CDR3 sequence: CASSQTGASNQPQHF. CDR3 sequence (DNA): TGTGCCAGCAGCCAAACAGGGGCCAGCAATCAGCCCCAGCATTTT.

The chain carries TRBV19 and TRBJ1-1, with D unresolved. The V end was cut by 1 base, the J end by 0 bases, with 9 bases between. The CDR3 consists of 15 residues. CDR1 is LNHDA, CDR2 SQIVND, per germline (reference sequence). The CDR3 bases are TGTGCCAGTAGTATAGGTAAGAGCATGAACACTGAAGCTTTCTTT. Its translation is CASSIGKSMNTEAFF. Full variable domain (rest looked up from reference TRBV19 and TRBJ1-1): DGGITQSPKYLFRKEGQNVTLSCEQNLNHDAMYWYRQDPGQGLRLIYYSQIVNDFQKGDIAEGYSVSREKKESFPLTVTSAQKNPTAFYLCASSIGKSMNTEAFFGQGTRLTVV.

The CDR3 DNA reads as TGTGCCAGCAGCCCCAACGGGGGAATGGCGATCGAGACCCAGTACTTC. Its translation: CASSPNGGMAIETQYF. The V gene is TRBV27, the J gene TRBJ2-5; possibly TRBD2 for D (6 bases). This CDR3 comprises 16 residues. In germline, CDR1 is MNHEY, CDR2 SMNVEV (reference sequence). V lost 6 bases and J lost 5, with 22 bases in between.

This clone appeared once. V gene TRBV10-3 combines with J gene TRBJ2-7; 13 positions match TRBD2. V shed 8 bases, J shed 5 bases, and the junction held 3 bases outside the gene matches. The CDR3 covers 13 residues. In germline, CDR1 is ENHRY, CDR2 SYGVKD. The CDR3 reads CAIRTSGSDEQYF. CDR3 nucleotide sequence: TGTGCCATCCGGACTAGCGGGAGTGACGAGCAGTACTTC.

V is TRBV7-2 and J is TRBJ2-7, with D tentatively TRBD2 (6 bases). CDR3 length: 13 residues. With 5 bases removed from V and 7 bases from J, the gap between germline ends came to 15 bases. Looked up from germline, CDR1 is SGHTA and CDR2 is FQGNSA. CDR3 in amino acids: CASSPRVGGEQYF. The DNA of the CDR3 is TGTGCCAGCAGCCCTAGGGTCGGGGGAGAGCAGTACTTC. Full variable domain (outside the CDR3, taken from reference TRBV7-2 and TRBJ2-7): GAGVSQSPSNKVTEKGKDVELRCDPISGHTALYWYRQSLGQGLEFLIYFQGNSAPDKSGLPSDRFSAERTGGSVSTLTIQRTQQEDSAVYLCASSPRVGGEQYFGPGTRLTVT.

This chain connects TRBV7-2 to TRBJ2-3; the match to TRBD2 covers 9 bases. This CDR3 spans 17 amino acids. Germline-derived CDR1 and CDR2 are SGHTA and FQGNSA. V trimming: 5 bases; J trimming: 3 bases; junction bases outside the gene matches: 12. The CDR3 reads CASSQTSLAGWTDTQYF. CDR3 nucleotide sequence: TGTGCCAGCAGCCAGACTTCTCTAGCGGGGTGGACAGATACGCAGTATTTT.

The chain joins TRBV27 to TRBJ2-1, with D possibly matching TRBD2 (7 bases). CDR1 and CDR2 from the germline V gene are MNHEY and SMNVEV (reference sequence). V was clipped by 8 bases and J by 2 bases, with 10 bases between them. The CDR3 extends over 13 amino acids. The CDR3 bases are TGTGCCAGCGGGAGGGGGGCCTACAATGAGCAGTTCTTC. Translation: CASGRGAYNEQFF.